Following are 19 T cell receptor beta chains from one sample sequenced in a study of control samples from healthy donors and cancer patients. Assay: immunoSEQ multiplex PCR; the TCRdb copy retains only in-frame clones and omits some. The sample consists of around 120,000 clones, about 93% of them appearing once. The sequenced sample was PBMCs. The receptor set was obtained from a man aged 45-60 years with head and neck cancer.

The chain recombines TRBV5-5 with TRBJ2-5; D call uncertain. CDR3 length: 14 residues. Germline V gives CDR1 SGHKS, CDR2 YYEKEE (reference sequence). Trimming left V 0 bases short and J 4 bases short, with 10 bases between. Here the CDR3 DNA reads TGTGCCAGCAGCTTGGCCGCGCTGGCAGAGACCCAGTACTTC. It is translated as CASSLAALAETQYF.

This chain uses TRBV5-4 with TRBJ1-1; D may be TRBD1 (5 bases). Looked up from germline, CDR1 is SGHNT and CDR2 is YYREEE (reference sequence). The CDR3 is made up of 12 amino acids. Trimming took 2 bases from V and 7 from J, leaving 9 bases between them. CDR3 coding DNA: TGTGCCAGCAGCTTAAACGGGGGTGAAGCTTTCTTT. Its translation is CASSLNGGEAFF.

The CDR3, as DNA: TGTGCCAGCACTTTTGGTATTGAAAAACTGTTTTTT. Translation: CASTFGIEKLFF. The rearrangement links TRBV12-3 or TRBV12-4 to TRBJ1-4; D not resolved. V gave up 7 bases and J gave up 7 bases, with 10 bases separating them. This CDR3 is 12 amino acids long.

This chain links TRBV3-1 (or the pseudogene TRBV3-2) with TRBJ1-1; 9 bases agree with TRBD1. CDR3 length: 17 amino acids. CDR1 LGHDT and CDR2 YNNKEL come from the germline V gene (reference sequence). V dropped 4 bases and J dropped 5; count of bases not matched to a gene: 14. CDR3 region: CASSPDRGAVAFTEAFF. In nucleotides, the CDR3 is TGTGCCAGCAGCCCGGACAGGGGTGCAGTGGCGTTTACTGAAGCTTTCTTT.

J is TRBJ1-1 and V is TRBV5-6, with 9 nucleotides matching TRBD1. The CDR3 runs to 14 residues. CDR1 SGHDT and CDR2 YYEEEE come from the germline V gene. Unmatched junction bases numbered 5, after V lost 3 bases and J lost 5 bases. Here the CDR3 DNA reads TGTGCCAGCAGCTGGGGGACAGGGACGACTGAAGCTTTCTTT. It translates to CASSWGTGTTEAFF. The variable domain in full, completed from reference TRBV5-6 and TRBJ1-1, reads DAGVTQSPTHLIKTRGQQVTLRCSPKSGHDTVSWYQQALGQGPQFIFQYYEEEERQRGNFPDRFSGHQFPNYSSELNVNALLLGDSALYLCASSWGTGTTEAFFGQGTRLTVV.

In DNA, the CDR3 is TGTGCCAGCAGCCGGGGGGCGAACACCGGGGAGCTGTTTTTT. Its translation is CASSRGANTGELFF. The genes are TRBV3-1 (or the pseudogene TRBV3-2) and TRBJ2-2; possible D gene TRBD2, 6 bases. The germline CDR1 and CDR2 sequences are LGHDT and YNNKEL (reference sequence). The V gene lost 4 bases and the J gene lost 0 bases, with 6 bases spanning the gap. CDR3 length: 14 residues.

The chain links TRBV5-4 to TRBJ2-2, with D tentatively TRBD1 (6 bases). The CDR3 totals 14 residues. Trimming stripped 0 bases from V and 6 bases from J, with 9 bases between. Germline V gene sequence: CDR1 SGHNT, CDR2 YYREEE (reference sequence). CDR3 sequence: CASSLVGGPGELFF. DNA for the CDR3: TGTGCCAGCAGCTTGGTAGGGGGTCCCGGGGAGCTGTTTTTT.

J is TRBJ2-3 and V is TRBV7-2, with D perhaps matching TRBD1 (6 bases). The CDR3 is 15 amino acids. Trimming shortened V by 7 bases and J by 1 base, and 15 bases separated the two germline ends. Germline loops: CDR1 SGHTA, CDR2 FQGNSA. The CDR3 DNA reads TGTGCCAGCACGCTCCTTGGACAGCGCACAGATACGCAGTATTTT. Protein sequence: CASTLLGQRTDTQYF. Full variable domain (rest looked up from reference TRBV7-2 and TRBJ2-3): GAGVSQSPSNKVTEKGKDVELRCDPISGHTALYWYRQSLGQGLEFLIYFQGNSAPDKSGLPSDRFSAERTGGSVSTLTIQRTQQEDSAVYLCASTLLGQRTDTQYFGPGTRLTVL.

This chain joins TRBV30 and TRBJ2-1, with 16 bases aligning to TRBD2. The CDR3 consists of 22 residues. Germline-derived CDR1 and CDR2 are GTSNPN and SVGIG (reference sequence). The V segment lost 1 base and the J segment 1 base; nucleotides outside the gene matches: 16. The DNA for the CDR3 is TGTGCCTGGAGTGGACCCTCGAGGGGACTAGCGGGGGGGTCAGGTTCCTACAATGAGCAGTTCTTC. It encodes CAWSGPSRGLAGGSGSYNEQFF.

This clone was observed a single time. The rearrangement links TRBV30 to TRBJ2-3; D not certain. Trimming left V 0 bases short and J 0 bases short, with 16 bases between. Germline V gives CDR1 GTSNPN, CDR2 SVGIG (reference sequence). The CDR3 covers 17 residues. The CDR3 sequence: CAWSVFGLPWSTDTQYF. Here the CDR3 DNA reads TGTGCCTGGAGTGTATTCGGTCTACCTTGGAGCACAGATACGCAGTATTTT.

About this clone itself: The sample carries other DNA sequences with the same CDR3. This chain uses TRBV18 with TRBJ1-1; weak D call: TRBD1 (5 bases). The germline V gene encodes CDR1 KGHSH and CDR2 LQKENI. This CDR3 is built from 14 residues. The ends were cut back, 3 bases at V and 1 base at J, with 9 bases in the middle. The CDR3 sequence: CASSPGRGNTEAFF. As DNA, the CDR3 is TGTGCCAGCTCACCGGGACGGGGGAACACTGAAGCTTTCTTT.

Comment on this clone: At one end, the junction sequence differs from germline, possibly due to a read error. The sample has other DNA sequences that encode this CDR3 too. The rearrangement uses TRBV19 and TRBJ1-1; D not certain. CDR1 is LNHDA, CDR2 SQIVND, per germline (reference sequence). The CDR3 runs to 14 residues. In DNA form, the CDR3 reads TGCGCCAGTAGTCCTAGGACGGCGAACACTGAAGCTTTCTTT. It specifies CASSPRTANTEAFF.

The chain links TRBV5-4 to TRBJ2-5; TRBD2 matches at 7 bases. The length of the CDR3 is 17 residues. CDR1 and CDR2 (germline): SGHNT, YYREEE (reference sequence). With V trimmed by 4 bases and J by 2 bases, 14 bases remained unmatched. The CDR3 DNA is TGTGCCAGCAGCCCGCTCCCCCTGGGGGGGAGACAAGAGACCCAGTACTTC. Translating gives CASSPLPLGGRQETQYF.

The chain has TRBV4-3 and TRBJ2-7; 7 bases are a match to TRBD2. J lost 1 base, V lost 0 bases, and 12 bases had no gene match. The length of the CDR3 is 18 residues. Germline CDR1 LGHNA, CDR2 YSLEER. The CDR3 nucleotides are TGCGCCAGCAGCCAAGAGGAGAGTGGGAGGGATGGGTCCTACGAGCAGTACTTC. Amino acid sequence: CASSQEESGRDGSYEQYF.

The gene calls are TRBV4-3 and TRBJ1-1; 8 positions agree with TRBD1. CDR3 length: 19 amino acids. The V gene's germline CDR1 is LGHNA and CDR2 YSLEER. V dropped 0 bases and J dropped 2; count of bases not matched to a gene: 14. The CDR3 nucleotides are TGCGCCAGCAGCCAAGATCGGTTACAGGGGGGGGCCATTAACACTGAAGCTTTCTTT. As protein: CASSQDRLQGGAINTEAFF.

V gene TRBV19 combines with J gene TRBJ2-1, with 11 bases aligning to TRBD2. The germline V gene encodes CDR1 LNHDA and CDR2 SQIVND (reference sequence). This CDR3 has 18 residues. The junction had 13 bases not matched to a gene; V was cut back by 9 bases and J by 0 bases. CDR3 coding DNA: TGTGCCAGCCATCCGGGACTAGCGGCCCTAGCCTCCTACAATGAGCAGTTCTTC. The encoded protein is CASHPGLAALASYNEQFF.

This sequence joins TRBV9 and TRBJ2-3; D unresolved. V gave up 6 bases and J gave up 0 bases, with 14 bases separating them. The germline gives CDR1 SGDLS, CDR2 YYNGEE. This CDR3 has 15 amino acids. Here the CDR3 DNA reads TGTGCCAGCATCAAGAATCGGAGTAGCACAGATACGCAGTATTTT. Protein sequence: CASIKNRSSTDTQYF. Drawing the rest from reference TRBV9 and TRBJ2-3, the complete variable domain is DSGVTQTPKHLITATGQRVTLRCSPRSGDLSVYWYQQSLDQGLQFLIQYYNGEERAKGNILERFSAQQFPDLHSELNLSSLELGDSALYFCASIKNRSSTDTQYFGPGTRLTVL.

The V gene is TRBV6-5, the J gene TRBJ1-4; 9 bases match TRBD1. Trimming took 0 bases from V and 8 from J; bases not matched to a gene: 4. The CDR3 has 15 residues. CDR1 and CDR2 (germline): MNHEY, SVGAGI. The CDR3 region is CASSYSGTGREKLFF. The CDR3 nucleotides read TGTGCCAGCAGTTACTCCGGGACAGGGAGAGAAAAACTGTTTTTT.

The chain is built from TRBV24-1 and TRBJ1-1; D uncertain. CDR1 and CDR2 (germline): KGHDR, SFDVKD. The CDR3 consists of 13 residues. Trimming removed 5 bases at V and 5 bases at J, with 11 bases between. CDR3 region: CATSGALGTEAFF. CDR3 bases: TGTGCCACCAGTGGGGCGCTGGGGACTGAAGCTTTCTTT.